The 9 T cell receptor beta chains below come from one sample, sequenced in a study of prognosis after radiotherapy for stage I lung cancer. Genomic DNA was the source, and TCR beta CDR3 was amplified from it by two-round multiplex PCR. For every TRBV and TRBJ gene, a specific primer was used in first-round PCR. A single record per CDR3 protein comes from TCRdb applying MiXCR to the multiplex PCR reads. The table lists around 25,000 distinct CDR3 sequences, roughly 34% of them singletons. Sequenced material: PBMCs, taken before or after stereotactic body radiation therapy (not recorded which). The receptors were gathered from a donor over 45 with non-small cell lung cancer.

This clonotype was seen ten or more times. The chain recombines TRBV7-7 with TRBJ2-7; 10 positions agree with TRBD1. Germline V gives CDR1 SSHAT, CDR2 FNYEAQ (reference sequence). The CDR3 is 13 residues long. V was clipped by 5 bases and J by 4 bases; unmatched bases: 2. CDR3 amino acids: CASSRGQGYEQYF. The CDR3 region has the DNA TGTGCCAGCAGCCGGGGACAGGGGTACGAGCAGTACTTC.

This clonotype was recorded at least ten times. The CDR3 nucleotides are TGCGCCAGCAGCCCTGGGACCTCGGTTGACCAAGAGACCCAGTACTTC. Translating it yields CASSPGTSVDQETQYF. This rearrangement joins TRBV5-1 to TRBJ2-5; either TRBD1 or TRBD2 may fit D (5 bases each). Germline CDR1 and CDR2: SGHRS and YFSETQ. V shed 4 bases and J shed 0 bases, with 16 bases lying between them. The CDR3 extends over 16 amino acids.

About this clonotype: With a much larger clone just one base away, this may be a read error. V gene TRBV11-3 combines with J gene TRBJ1-1, with a tentative D call TRBD1 (5 bases). The CDR3 runs 12 residues. V was cut by 3 bases and J by 9 bases, with 11 bases left in between. The germline CDR1 and CDR2 sequences are SGHNT and YENEEA. CDR3: CASSFVQEQAFF. CDR3 nucleotides: TGTGCCAGCAGCTTCGTACAGGAGCAAGCTTTCTTT.

This clonotype was counted many times. V usage is TRBV12-3 or TRBV12-4 and J usage is TRBJ2-5; TRBD1 agrees at 7 bases. The CDR3 extends over 14 amino acids. V was pared by 6 bases and J by 3 bases, with 7 bases of the junction left unmatched. The CDR3 sequence is CASRIDRAEETQYF. For the CDR3, the DNA is TGTGCCAGCAGGATTGACAGGGCCGAAGAGACCCAGTACTTC.

The CDR3 DNA reads TGTGCCAGCAGTGGGACAGGGTTTGATAATTCACCCCTCCACTTT. Protein sequence: CASSGTGFDNSPLHF. The chain employs TRBV28 and TRBJ1-6; 9 bases agree with TRBD1. The germline CDR1 and CDR2 sequences are MDHEN and SYDVKM. Trimming took 5 bases from V and 5 from J; bases not matched to a gene: 4. CDR3 length equals 15 residues.

V is TRBV28 and J is TRBJ1-2; TRBD1 agrees at 7 bases. With V trimmed by 5 bases and J by 8 bases, 5 bases remained unmatched. CDR1 MDHEN and CDR2 SYDVKM come from the germline V gene. The CDR3 has 12 amino acids. The CDR3 sequence is CASSDREKGYTF. The CDR3 region has the DNA TGTGCCAGCAGTGACAGGGAAAAGGGCTACACCTTC.

The sample holds many counts of this clonotype. The V call is TRBV18, the J call TRBJ1-3; D is perhaps TRBD1 (5 bases). Germline V gene lookup returns CDR1 KGHSH and CDR2 LQKENI. This CDR3 is 14 amino acids long. Trimming removed 3 bases at V and 2 bases at J, with 8 bases between. CDR3 loop: CASSPGGAGNTIYF. CDR3 sequence (DNA): TGTGCCAGCTCACCGGGAGGGGCTGGAAACACCATATATTTT.

At least ten counts were recorded for this clonotype. This chain joins TRBV6-4 and TRBJ2-2; no definite D call. V lost 6 bases and J 5 bases, leaving 10 bases between the germline ends. The CDR3 is 13 amino acids. CDR1 and CDR2 (germline): MRHNA, SNTAGT. Here the CDR3 DNA reads TGTGCCAGCAGCTGGACCTGGACCGGGGAGCTGTTTTTT. Translation: CASSWTWTGELFF.

The chain combines TRBV27 with TRBJ2-7, with D possibly being TRBD1 (5 bases). Trimming left V 5 bases short and J 1 base short, with 15 bases between. The CDR3 is 15 amino acids. The germline V gene has CDR1 MNHEY and CDR2 SMNVEV (reference sequence). The DNA of the CDR3 is TGTGCCAGCAGTCCCAAACAGGTCTCGTCCTACGAGCAGTACTTC. Its translation is CASSPKQVSSYEQYF.